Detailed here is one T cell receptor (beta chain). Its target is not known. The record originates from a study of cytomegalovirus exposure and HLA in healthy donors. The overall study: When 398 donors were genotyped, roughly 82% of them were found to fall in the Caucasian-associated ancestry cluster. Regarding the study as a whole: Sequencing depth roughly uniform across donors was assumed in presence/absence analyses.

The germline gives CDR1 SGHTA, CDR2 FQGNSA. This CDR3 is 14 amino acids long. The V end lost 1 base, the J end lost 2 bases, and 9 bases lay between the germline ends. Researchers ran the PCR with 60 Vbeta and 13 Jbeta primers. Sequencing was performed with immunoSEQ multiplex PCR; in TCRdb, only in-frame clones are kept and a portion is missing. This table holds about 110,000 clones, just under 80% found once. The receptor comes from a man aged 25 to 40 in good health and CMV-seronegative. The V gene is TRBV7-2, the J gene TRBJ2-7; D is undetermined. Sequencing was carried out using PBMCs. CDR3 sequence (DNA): TGTGCCAGCAGCTTAGATGGCGGAACCTACGAGCAGTACTTC. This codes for CASSLDGGTYEQYF.